One sample yielded the 14 T cell receptor beta chains listed below, sequenced in a study of blood T cell repertoires in COVID-19. The method was immunoSEQ multiplex PCR; TCRdb's version includes in-frame clones alone and lacks a portion of them. The sample carries hundreds of thousands of clones, about nine tenths recorded once. Sequenced sample: PBMCs or T cells enriched from blood (not recorded which). These receptors were obtained from a man aged 50-59 years who had been exposed to COVID-19.

J is TRBJ1-4 and V is TRBV19; 7 nucleotides line up with TRBD1. J gave up 13 bases and V 3 bases, and 5 bases lay outside the gene matches. Germline CDR1 reads LNHDA; CDR2 reads SQIVND (reference sequence). This CDR3 spans 12 amino acids. The CDR3 DNA reads as TGTGCCAGTAGTATCGGGACAGCGTTACTGTTTTTT. Its protein product is CASSIGTALLFF.

The chain joins TRBV28 to TRBJ1-3, with TRBD1 matching 8 bases. CDR1 is MDHEN, CDR2 SYDVKM, per germline. The CDR3 has 14 residues. V shed 6 bases and J 8 bases; nucleotides not matched to a gene: 9. The CDR3 region has the DNA TGTGCCAGCAGAACTGACAGGGGAGATGACACCATATATTTT. Protein: CASRTDRGDDTIYF.

CDR3 bases: TGTGCCAGCTCACGGGCAGGGGGCTTCAGAGATACGCAGTATTTT. It encodes CASSRAGGFRDTQYF. This chain links TRBV18 with TRBJ2-3; TRBD1 aligns across 8 bases. CDR1 is KGHSH and CDR2 is LQKENI in the germline V gene. The CDR3 sequence is 15 residues long. Trimming cost V 4 bases and J 5 bases; bases outside gene matches: 8.

The rearrangement uses TRBV11-3 and TRBJ1-1, with D uncertain. This CDR3 is 13 amino acids long. Germline CDR1 is SGHNT and CDR2 is YENEEA. Between the trimmed V and J ends, which lost 6 bases and 4 bases, there was a span of 12 bases. The CDR3 coding sequence is TGTGCCAGCAGGCCTGGGAGGGTCACTGAAGCTTTCTTT. It specifies CASRPGRVTEAFF. Complete variable domain (other parts from reference TRBV11-3 and TRBJ1-1): EAGVVQSPRYKIIEKKQPVAFWCNPISGHNTLYWYLQNLGQGPELLIRYENEEAVDDSQLPKDRFSAERLKGVDSTLKIQPAELGDSAVYLCASRPGRVTEAFFGQGTRLTVV.

A single count supports this clone. The chain is built from TRBV4-1 and TRBJ1-2; 10 bases match TRBD1. CDR3 size: 17 residues. Germline V gene data show CDR1 as MGHRA and CDR2 as YSYEKL. V was clipped by 3 bases and J by 2 bases; unmatched bases: 9. For the CDR3, the DNA is TGCGCCAGCAGCCAGCGGGACAGGGGTTGGGGGAACTATGGCTACACCTTC. Translated, it gives CASSQRDRGWGNYGYTF.

The rearrangement joins TRBV5-1 to TRBJ2-3; a possible D gene is TRBD1 (6 bases). This CDR3 contains 15 residues. V was clipped by 6 bases and J by 5 bases, with 19 bases between them. Germline lookup yields CDR1 SGHRS and CDR2 YFSETQ. The CDR3 region is CASTNLDQGIDTQYF. In DNA form, the CDR3 reads TGCGCCAGCACGAACCTTGACCAGGGGATAGATACGCAGTATTTT.

The chain couples TRBV21-1 to TRBJ1-5; the table's D call TRBD1 went unverified against the DNA. TRBV21-1 is a pseudogene locus. This CDR3 has 22 amino acids. CDR3: CASSKGHPPGQGAHTLNQPQHF. Written as DNA, the CDR3 is TGTGCCAGCAGCAAAGGTCACCCTCCGGGACAGGGGGCCCACACTCTTAATCAGCCCCAGCATTTT.

The chain recombines TRBV30 with TRBJ1-1, with D hard to call. V lost 4 bases and J 5 bases, leaving 11 bases between the germline ends. The CDR3 is 12 amino acids. Per germline, CDR1 GTSNPN and CDR2 SVGIG (reference sequence). For the CDR3, the DNA is TGTGCCTGGACACTGGGCGTAACTGAAGCTTTCTTT. This gives the protein CAWTLGVTEAFF.

J is TRBJ1-2 and V is TRBV18, with 9 bases fitting TRBD1. V shed 5 bases and J 4 bases; nucleotides not matched to a gene: 11. Germline lookup yields CDR1 KGHSH and CDR2 LQKENI. The CDR3 is 16 residues long. CDR3 nucleotides: TGTGCCAGCTCAACTACCGGGACAGGGAGTAGCTATGGCTACACCTTC. Protein: CASSTTGTGSSYGYTF.

The rearrangement links TRBV28 to TRBJ2-3, with a tentative D call TRBD2 (5 bases). CDR3 length equals 14 residues. The V end lost 3 bases, the J end lost 4 bases, and 11 bases lay between the germline ends. Germline CDR1 and CDR2: MDHEN and SYDVKM. The CDR3 region has the DNA TGTGCCAGCAGTTTGGTGGGGAGCTCAGATACGCAGTATTTT. The encoded protein is CASSLVGSSDTQYF.

The CDR3 nucleotides are TGTGCCAGCAGTGAAATGGGGGCACAGCCCCAGCATTTT. Translating gives CASSEMGAQPQHF. V and J are TRBV2 and TRBJ1-5, with D tentatively TRBD1 (6 bases). The CDR3 extends over 13 amino acids. Germline CDR1 and CDR2: SNHLY and FYNNEI. V dropped 2 bases and J dropped 7 bases, with 9 bases sitting between them.

The J gene is TRBJ2-2, the V gene TRBV29-1; no reliable D call. CDR3 size: 12 residues. Trimming took 7 bases from V and 6 from J, leaving 12 bases between them. Germline V gives CDR1 SQVTM, CDR2 ANQGSEA. This CDR3 reads CSAILYAGELFF. For the CDR3, the DNA is TGCAGCGCAATCCTGTATGCCGGGGAGCTGTTTTTT.

The chain links TRBV19 to TRBJ1-5; 9 bases are shared with TRBD1. This CDR3 has 14 residues. V lost 4 bases, J lost 7 bases, and 5 bases stayed unmatched. Germline values: CDR1 LNHDA, CDR2 SQIVND (reference sequence). DNA of the CDR3: TGTGCCAGTAGTAGAGACAGGGGGAGGCAGCCCCAGCATTTT. Translated: CASSRDRGRQPQHF.

The chain links TRBV12-3 or TRBV12-4 to TRBJ2-7, with D maybe TRBD2 (5 bases). With 7 bases removed from V and 3 bases from J, the gap between germline ends came to 10 bases. The length of the CDR3 is 12 residues. Here the CDR3 reads CASTLGDYEQYF. The CDR3 bases are TGTGCCAGCACCCTCGGGGACTACGAGCAGTACTTC.